This record concerns one T cell receptor beta chain sequence. Its antigen is not known. This sample stems from a study of shared clonotypes between healthy human individuals. CDR1 is MNHEY, CDR2 SMNVEV, per germline (reference sequence). The CDR3 runs 15 residues. Trimming removed 1 base from V and 4 bases from J, with 13 bases in between. Naive CD8 isolation took CD45RO-negative cells positively selected for CCR7 and excluded terminally differentiated effector memory CD45RA+ cells. On sorted subsets, replicate PCRs used about 200 ng DNA, or 31,000 or so T cell genomes. Method: immunoSEQ multiplex PCR; TCRdb's copy keeps in-frame clones and lacks some. The table has about 2 million clones, over 85% seen once. Study conclusions and caveats: Clonotype sharing among donors, it was expected, would be affected by sequencing depth. Apart from blood, nothing was sampled; tissue repertoires likely differ. Estimated richness was generally greater in naive than memory subsets.

The TCR comes from a man between 18 and 29 years old in good health. The sequenced sample was naive CD8+ T cells sorted from blood. The chain recombines TRBV27 with TRBJ1-2; maybe TRBD1 (5 bases). This CDR3 reads CASSLWAGRGYGYTF. The CDR3 nucleotides are TGTGCCAGCAGTTTATGGGCAGGGAGGGGCTATGGCTACACCTTC.